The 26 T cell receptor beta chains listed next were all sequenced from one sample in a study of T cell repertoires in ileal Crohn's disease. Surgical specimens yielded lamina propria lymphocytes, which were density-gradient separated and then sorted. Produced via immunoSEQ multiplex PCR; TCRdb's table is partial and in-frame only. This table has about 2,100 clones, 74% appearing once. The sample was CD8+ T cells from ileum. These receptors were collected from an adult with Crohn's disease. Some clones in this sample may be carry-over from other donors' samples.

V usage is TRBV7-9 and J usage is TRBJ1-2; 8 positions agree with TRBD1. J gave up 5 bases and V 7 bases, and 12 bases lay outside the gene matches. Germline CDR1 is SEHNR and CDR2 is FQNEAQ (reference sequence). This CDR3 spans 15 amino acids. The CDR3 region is CASNQWTGPGYGYTF. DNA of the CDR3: TGTGCCAGCAACCAATGGACAGGGCCAGGATATGGCTACACCTTC.

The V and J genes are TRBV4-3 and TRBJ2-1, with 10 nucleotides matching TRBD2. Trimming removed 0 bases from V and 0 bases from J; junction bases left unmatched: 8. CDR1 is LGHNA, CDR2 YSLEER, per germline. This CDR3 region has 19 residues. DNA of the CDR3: TGCGCCAGCAGCCAAGAAACTAGCGGGGCGGGTAGCTCCTACAATGAGCAGTTCTTC. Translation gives CASSQETSGAGSSYNEQFF.

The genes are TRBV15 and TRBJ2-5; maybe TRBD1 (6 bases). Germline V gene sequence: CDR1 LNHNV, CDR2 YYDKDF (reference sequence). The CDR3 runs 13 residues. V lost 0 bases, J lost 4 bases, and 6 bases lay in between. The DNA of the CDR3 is TGTGCCACCAGCAGAGAGGACAGAGAGACCCAGTACTTC. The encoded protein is CATSREDRETQYF.

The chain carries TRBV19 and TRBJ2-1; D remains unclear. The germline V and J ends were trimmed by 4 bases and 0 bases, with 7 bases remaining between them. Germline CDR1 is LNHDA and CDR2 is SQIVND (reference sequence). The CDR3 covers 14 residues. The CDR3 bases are TGTGCCAGTAGTACAGAGAGCTCCTACAATGAGCAGTTCTTC. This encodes CASSTESSYNEQFF.

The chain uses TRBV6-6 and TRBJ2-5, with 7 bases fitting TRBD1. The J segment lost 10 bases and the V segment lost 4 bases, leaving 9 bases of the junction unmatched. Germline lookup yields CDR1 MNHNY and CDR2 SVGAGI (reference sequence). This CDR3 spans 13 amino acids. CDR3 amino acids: CASSSTGQDGQYF. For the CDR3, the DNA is TGTGCCAGCAGTTCGACAGGACAGGATGGCCAGTACTTC.

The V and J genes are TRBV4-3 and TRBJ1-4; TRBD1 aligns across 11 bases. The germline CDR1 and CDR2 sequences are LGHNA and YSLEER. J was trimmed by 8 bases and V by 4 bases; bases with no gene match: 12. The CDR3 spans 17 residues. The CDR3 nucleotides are TGCGCCAGCAGCCTGGGGACAGGGGGGGGCCTAGGAGAAAAACTGTTTTTT. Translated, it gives CASSLGTGGGLGEKLFF.

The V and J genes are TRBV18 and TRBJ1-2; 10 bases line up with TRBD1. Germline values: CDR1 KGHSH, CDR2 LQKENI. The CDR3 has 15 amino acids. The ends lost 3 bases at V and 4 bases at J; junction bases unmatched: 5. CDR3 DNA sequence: TGTGCCAGCTCACCGGGAGGACAGGGGGGCTATGGCTACACCTTC. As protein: CASSPGGQGGYGYTF.

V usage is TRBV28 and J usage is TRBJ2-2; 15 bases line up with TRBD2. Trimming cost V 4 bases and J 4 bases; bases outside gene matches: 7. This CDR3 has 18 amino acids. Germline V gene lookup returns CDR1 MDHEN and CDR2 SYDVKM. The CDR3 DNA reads TGTGCCAGCAGTTCCTGGACTAGCGGGAGGGCGGGCACCGGGGAGCTGTTTTTT. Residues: CASSSWTSGRAGTGELFF.

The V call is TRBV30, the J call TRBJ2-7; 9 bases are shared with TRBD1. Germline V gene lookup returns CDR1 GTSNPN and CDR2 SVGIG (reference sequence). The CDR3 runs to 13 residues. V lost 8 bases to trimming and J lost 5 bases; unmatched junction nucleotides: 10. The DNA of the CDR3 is TGTGCCGTTTCCGGGACAGGGAGCAACGAGCAGTACTTC. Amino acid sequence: CAVSGTGSNEQYF.

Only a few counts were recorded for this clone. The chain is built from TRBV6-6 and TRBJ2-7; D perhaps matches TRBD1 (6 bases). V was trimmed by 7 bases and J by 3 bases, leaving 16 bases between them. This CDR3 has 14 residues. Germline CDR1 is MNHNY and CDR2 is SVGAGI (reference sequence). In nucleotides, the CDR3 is TGTGCCAGCAAACAGGACAGTGATTTCTACGAGCAGTACTTC. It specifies CASKQDSDFYEQYF.

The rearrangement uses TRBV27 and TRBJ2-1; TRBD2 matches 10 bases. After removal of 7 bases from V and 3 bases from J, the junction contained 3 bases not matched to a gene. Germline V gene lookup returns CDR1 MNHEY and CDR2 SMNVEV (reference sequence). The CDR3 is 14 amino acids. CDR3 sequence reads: CASMGTSDYNEQFF. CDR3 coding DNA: TGTGCCAGCATGGGGACTAGCGACTACAATGAGCAGTTCTTC.

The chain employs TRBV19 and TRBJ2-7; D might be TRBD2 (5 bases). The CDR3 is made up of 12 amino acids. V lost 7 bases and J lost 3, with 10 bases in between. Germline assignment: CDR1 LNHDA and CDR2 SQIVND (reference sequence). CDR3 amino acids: CASTNDYYEQYF. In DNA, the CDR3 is TGTGCCAGTACCAACGACTACTACGAGCAGTACTTC.

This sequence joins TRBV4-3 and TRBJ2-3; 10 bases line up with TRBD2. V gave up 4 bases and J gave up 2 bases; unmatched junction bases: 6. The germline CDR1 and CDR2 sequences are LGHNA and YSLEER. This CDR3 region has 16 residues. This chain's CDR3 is CASSPQLAGFTDTQYF. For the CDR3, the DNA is TGCGCCAGCAGCCCCCAACTAGCGGGATTCACAGATACGCAGTATTTT.

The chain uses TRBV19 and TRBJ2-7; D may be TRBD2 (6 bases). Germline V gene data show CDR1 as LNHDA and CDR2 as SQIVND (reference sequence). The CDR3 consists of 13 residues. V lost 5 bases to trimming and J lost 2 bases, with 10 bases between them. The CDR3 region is CASSAGPTYEQYF. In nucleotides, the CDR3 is TGTGCCAGTAGTGCGGGACCTACCTACGAGCAGTACTTC.

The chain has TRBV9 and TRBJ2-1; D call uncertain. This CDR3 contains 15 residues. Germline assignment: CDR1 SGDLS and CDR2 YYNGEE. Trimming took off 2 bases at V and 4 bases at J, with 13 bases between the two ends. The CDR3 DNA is TGTGCCAGCAGCGTCAACCGGAGCCCATACAATGAGCAGTTCTTC. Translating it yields CASSVNRSPYNEQFF.

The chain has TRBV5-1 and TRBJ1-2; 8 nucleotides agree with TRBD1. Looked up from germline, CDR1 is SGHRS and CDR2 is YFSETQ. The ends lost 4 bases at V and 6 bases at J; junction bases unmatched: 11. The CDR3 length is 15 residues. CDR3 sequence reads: CASSPDVQGVNGYTF. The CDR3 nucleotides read TGCGCCAGCAGCCCGGACGTACAGGGGGTCAATGGCTACACCTTC.

CDR3 coding DNA: TGTGCCAGCAGCTTATATGATCGGGGGTACAATGAGCAGTTCTTC. Translation: CASSLYDRGYNEQFF. The chain joins TRBV7-3 to TRBJ2-1; D perhaps matches TRBD2 (6 bases). CDR1 and CDR2 (germline): SGHTA, FQGTGA. Trimming cost V 2 bases and J 4 bases, with 12 bases left between them. The CDR3 totals 15 residues.

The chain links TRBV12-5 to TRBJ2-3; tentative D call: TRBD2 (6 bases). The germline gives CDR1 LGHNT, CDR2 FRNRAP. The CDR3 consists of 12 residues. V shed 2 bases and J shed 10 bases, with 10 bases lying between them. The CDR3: CASGLTGGAQYF. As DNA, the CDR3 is TGTGCTAGTGGTTTGACGGGCGGGGCGCAGTATTTT.

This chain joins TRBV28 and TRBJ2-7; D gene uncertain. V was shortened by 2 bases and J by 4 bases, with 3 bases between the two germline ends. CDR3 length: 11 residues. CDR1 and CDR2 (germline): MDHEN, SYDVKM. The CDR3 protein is CASSLRYEQYF. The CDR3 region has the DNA TGTGCCAGCAGTTTACGTTACGAGCAGTACTTC.

CDR3 DNA sequence: TGTGCCAGCAGCCGACGACAGGGGGTGTACGAGCAGTACTTC. Amino acid sequence: CASSRRQGVYEQYF. This chain uses TRBV7-8 with TRBJ2-7, with 9 nucleotides matching TRBD1. This CDR3 has 14 residues. With V trimmed by 5 bases and J by 4 bases, 6 bases remained unmatched. Germline CDR1 reads SGHVS; CDR2 reads FQNEAQ.

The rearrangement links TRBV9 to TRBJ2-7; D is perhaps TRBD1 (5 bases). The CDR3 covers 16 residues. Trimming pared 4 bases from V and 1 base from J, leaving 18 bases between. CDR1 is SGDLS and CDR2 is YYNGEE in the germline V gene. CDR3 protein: CASSPSGAVESYEQYF. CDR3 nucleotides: TGTGCCAGCAGCCCATCTGGGGCAGTGGAATCCTACGAGCAGTACTTC.

The CDR3 is CASSPPGHLITGWGYNEQFF. The CDR3, as DNA: TGCGCCAGCAGCCCACCCGGACACTTAATTACCGGATGGGGATACAATGAGCAGTTCTTC. The chain carries TRBV5-1 and TRBJ2-1, with D maybe TRBD1 (5 bases). CDR1 is SGHRS and CDR2 is YFSETQ in the germline V gene. CDR3 length equals 20 residues. The V and J ends lost 4 bases and 4 bases respectively, with 30 bases between them.

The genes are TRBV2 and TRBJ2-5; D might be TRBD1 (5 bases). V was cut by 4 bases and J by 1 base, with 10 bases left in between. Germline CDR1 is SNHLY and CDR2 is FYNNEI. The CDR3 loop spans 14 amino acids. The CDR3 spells CASSGGHLQETQYF. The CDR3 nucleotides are TGTGCCAGCAGTGGTGGACATCTCCAAGAGACCCAGTACTTC.

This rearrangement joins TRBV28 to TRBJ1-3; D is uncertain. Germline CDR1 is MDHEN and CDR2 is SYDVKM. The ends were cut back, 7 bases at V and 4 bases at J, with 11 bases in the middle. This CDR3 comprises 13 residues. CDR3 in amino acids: CASTSLRGNTIYF. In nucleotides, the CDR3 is TGTGCCAGCACCTCCTTACGGGGAAACACCATATATTTT.

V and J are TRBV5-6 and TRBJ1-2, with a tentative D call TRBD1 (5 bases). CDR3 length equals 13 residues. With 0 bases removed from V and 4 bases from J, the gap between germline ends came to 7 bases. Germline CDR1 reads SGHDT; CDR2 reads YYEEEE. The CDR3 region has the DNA TGTGCCAGCAGCTTGGGACAGAGCTATGGCTACACCTTC. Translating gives CASSLGQSYGYTF. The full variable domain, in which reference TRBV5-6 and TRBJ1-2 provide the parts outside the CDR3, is DAGVTQSPTHLIKTRGQQVTLRCSPKSGHDTVSWYQQALGQGPQFIFQYYEEEERQRGNFPDRFSGHQFPNYSSELNVNALLLGDSALYLCASSLGQSYGYTFGSGTRLTVV.

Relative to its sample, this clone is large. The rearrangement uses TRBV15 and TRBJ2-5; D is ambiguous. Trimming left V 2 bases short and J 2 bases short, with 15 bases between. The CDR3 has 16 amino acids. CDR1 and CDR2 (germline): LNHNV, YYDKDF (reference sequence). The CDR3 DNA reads TGTGCCACCAGCAGACTTGGAGAGTATACACAAGAGACCCAGTACTTC. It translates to CATSRLGEYTQETQYF.